Below, one T cell receptor beta chain is given with its context. Its cognate antigen has yet to be identified. No much larger clone exists at a distance of one base, and base qualities are not known. Libraries were made using the immunoSEQ multiplex PCR assay. What TCRdb holds here is the immuneACCESS table cut down to in-frame rearrangements. Part of the clones is not present; checked against another copy, under half of the missing clones reflect an unresolved V gene, and the others are unexplained. Across this sample there are 25,000 to 35,000 clones, with roughly nine tenths seen only once. The top ten clonotypes cover about 8.9% of the sample. This entry belongs to a study of PD-1 and CTLA-4 blockade in melanoma (dated by TCRdb to the early 2020s). For the study in its entirety: In patients with melanoma, the study measured the effects of PD-1 blockade versus CTLA-4 blockade on the melanoma-reactive CD8 T cell response.

CDR1 is given as MGHRA and CDR2 as YSYEKL, both from the germline V gene. Including the terminal cysteine and phenylalanine, the CDR3 comprises 14 residues. The entry retains the CDR3 DNA only, 42 bases that are in frame from base 1. V is reduced by 0 bases and J by 5 bases, leaving a spacing of 9 bases between them. This receptor was obtained from a human donor with melanoma. This sequence uses TRBV4-1 and TRBJ2-3; a tentative D call is TRBD2 (6 bases match). The source material was CD8+ T cells from peripheral blood, sampled before anti-PD-1 treatment. The DNA is TGCGCCAGCAGCCAAGATTCGGGGGAAGATACGCAGTATTTT. This sequence encodes CASSQDSGEDTQYF.